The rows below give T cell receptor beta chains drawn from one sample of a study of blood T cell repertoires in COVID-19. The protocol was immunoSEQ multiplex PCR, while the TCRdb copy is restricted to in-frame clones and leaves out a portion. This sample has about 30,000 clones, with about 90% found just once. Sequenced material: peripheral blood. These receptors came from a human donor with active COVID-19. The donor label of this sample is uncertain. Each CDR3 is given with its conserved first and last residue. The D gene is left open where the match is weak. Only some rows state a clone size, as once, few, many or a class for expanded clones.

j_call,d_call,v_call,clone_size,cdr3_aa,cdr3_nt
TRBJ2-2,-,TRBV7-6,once,CASSLEVGPNTGELFF,TGTGCCAGCAGCTTAGAGGTGGGCCCGAACACCGGGGAGCTGTTTTTT
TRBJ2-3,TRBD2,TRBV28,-,CASSSQGSGVTDTQYF,TGTGCCAGCAGCTCCCAGGGTAGCGGGGTCACAGATACGCAGTATTTT
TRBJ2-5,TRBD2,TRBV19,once,CASSTPPAGGPGTQYF,TGTGCCAGTAGTACCCCCCCAGCGGGAGGGCCGGGGACCCAGTACTTC
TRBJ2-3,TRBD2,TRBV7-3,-,CASSTPIKREGYSTDTQYF,TGTGCCAGCAGCACCCCTATAAAGCGGGAGGGCTACAGCACAGATACGCAGTATTTT
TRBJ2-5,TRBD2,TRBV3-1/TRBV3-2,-,CASSQDYPTSGGPSQETQYF,TGTGCCAGCAGCCAAGATTACCCGACTAGCGGGGGCCCGTCCCAAGAGACCCAGTACTTC
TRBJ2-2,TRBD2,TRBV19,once,CASSIGGGLATNTGELFF,TGTGCCAGTAGTATAGGTGGGGGACTAGCGACGAACACCGGGGAGCTGTTTTTT
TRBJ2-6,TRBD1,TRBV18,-,CASTLGTGSISGANVLTF,TGTGCCAGCACCCTCGGGACAGGGTCTATCTCTGGGGCCAACGTCCTGACTTTC
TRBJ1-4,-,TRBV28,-,CASSPPSPGQRKLFF,TGTGCCAGCAGTCCCCCCAGTCCTGGACAGCGTAAACTGTTTTTT
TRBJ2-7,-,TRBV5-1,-,CASSLSGHSSYEQYF,TGCGCCAGCAGCTTGTCAGGGCATAGCTCCTACGAGCAGTACTTC
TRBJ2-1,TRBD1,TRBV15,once,CATSRGLGEYNEQFF,TGTGCCACCAGTAGGGGGCTAGGGGAGTACAATGAGCAGTTCTTC
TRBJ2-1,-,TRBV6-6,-,CASSRPLTRKSDNEQFF,TGTGCCAGCAGCCGACCCCTGACTAGGAAATCCGACAATGAGCAGTTCTTC
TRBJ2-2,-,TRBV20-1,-,CSASSGFWDTGELFF,TGCAGTGCTAGTTCAGGGTTTTGGGACACCGGGGAGCTGTTTTTT
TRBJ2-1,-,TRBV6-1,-,CASSDEGAHNEQFF,TGTGCCAGCAGTGACGAAGGGGCCCACAATGAGCAGTTCTTC
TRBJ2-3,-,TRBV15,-,CATSSIGSRLRGTDTQYF,TGTGCCACCAGCAGCATAGGGTCCCGCCTCAGGGGTACAGATACGCAGTATTTT
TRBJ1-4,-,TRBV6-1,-,CASSEVDGQFNEKLFF,TGTGCCAGCAGTGAAGTCGATGGACAGTTTAATGAAAAACTGTTTTTT
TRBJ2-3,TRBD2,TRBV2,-,CASTGLAGTDTQYF,TGTGCTAGCACCGGCCTAGCGGGCACAGATACGCAGTATTTT
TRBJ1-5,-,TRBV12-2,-,CASRPPGEGNQPQHF,TGTGCAAGTCGCCCCCCCGGGGAAGGCAATCAGCCCCAGCATTTT
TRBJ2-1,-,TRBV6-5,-,CASSAQTRFF,TGTGCCAGCAGCGCACAAACTAGGTTCTTC
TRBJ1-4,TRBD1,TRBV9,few,CASSTQGATNEKLFF,TGTGCCAGCAGCACACAGGGGGCTACTAATGAAAAACTGTTTTTT
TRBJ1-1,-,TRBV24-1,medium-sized,CATSARAGTEAFF,TGTGCCACCAGTGCTAGGGCGGGCACTGAAGCTTTCTTT
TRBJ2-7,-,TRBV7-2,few,CASSSTNEQYF,TGTGCCAGCAGCTCCACAAACGAGCAGTACTTC
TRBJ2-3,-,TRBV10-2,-,CASSESVVPTDTQYF,TGCGCCAGCAGTGAGTCGGTAGTCCCGACAGATACGCAGTATTTT
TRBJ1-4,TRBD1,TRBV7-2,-,CASSIRGTNEKLFF,TGTGCCAGCAGCATCAGGGGGACTAATGAAAAACTGTTTTTT
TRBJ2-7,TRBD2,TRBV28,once,CASSLWRLAGGSSYEQYF,TGTGCCAGCAGTTTATGGAGACTAGCGGGAGGCTCATCCTACGAGCAGTACTTC
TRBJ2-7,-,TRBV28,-,CASSFLAKSPYEQYF,TGTGCCAGCAGTTTTTTAGCCAAGTCCCCCTACGAGCAGTACTTC
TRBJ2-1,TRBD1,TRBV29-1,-,CSVGQVNNEQFF,TGCAGCGTCGGACAGGTTAACAATGAGCAGTTCTTC
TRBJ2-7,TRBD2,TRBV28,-,CASSEQTSGGIEQYF,TGTGCCAGCAGCGAACAGACTAGCGGGGGAATCGAGCAGTACTTC
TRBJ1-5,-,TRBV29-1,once,CSVGAENQPQHF,TGCAGCGTTGGCGCGGAAAATCAGCCCCAGCATTTT
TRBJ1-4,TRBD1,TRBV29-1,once,CSVESGGPGEKLFF,TGCAGCGTTGAGTCAGGGGGCCCAGGGGAAAAACTGTTTTTT
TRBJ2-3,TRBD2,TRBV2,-,CASSPRTSGTTDTQYF,TGTGCCAGCTCCCCAAGGACTAGCGGGACCACAGATACGCAGTATTTT
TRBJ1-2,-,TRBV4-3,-,CASSQEILNYGYTF,TGCGCCAGCAGCCAAGAAATACTCAACTATGGCTACACCTTC
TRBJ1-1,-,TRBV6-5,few,CASIQGATEAFF,TGTGCCAGCATACAGGGTGCCACTGAAGCTTTCTTT
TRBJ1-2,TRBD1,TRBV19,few,CASQDSRGLYGYTF,TGTGCCAGTCAAGACTCTAGGGGGCTTTATGGCTACACCTTC
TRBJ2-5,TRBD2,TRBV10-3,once,CAISDPGLAGVARPIQETQYF,TGTGCCATCAGTGATCCAGGACTAGCGGGGGTTGCGAGGCCCATACAAGAGACCCAGTACTTC
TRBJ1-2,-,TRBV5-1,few,CASSLQGYGYTF,TGCGCCAGCAGCTTACAGGGCTATGGCTACACCTTC
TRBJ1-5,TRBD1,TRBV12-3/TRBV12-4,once,CASSPQGDQPQHF,TGTGCCAGCAGTCCACAGGGGGATCAGCCCCAGCATTTT
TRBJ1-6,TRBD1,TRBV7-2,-,CASSTGQGDVGSPLHF,TGTGCCAGCAGCACGGGACAGGGGGATGTTGGTTCACCCCTCCACTTT
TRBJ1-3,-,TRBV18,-,CASSPTTASGNTIYF,TGTGCCAGCTCACCAACCACAGCCTCTGGAAACACCATATATTTT
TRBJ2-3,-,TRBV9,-,CASSVLGEDTQYF,TGTGCCAGCAGCGTCCTAGGGGAAGATACGCAGTATTTT
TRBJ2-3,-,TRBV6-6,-,CASTTRDNTDTQYF,TGTGCCAGCACCACCCGGGACAACACAGATACGCAGTATTTT
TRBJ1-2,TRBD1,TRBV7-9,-,CASSGQGAPNYGYTF,TGTGCCAGCAGTGGACAGGGGGCGCCTAACTATGGCTACACCTTC
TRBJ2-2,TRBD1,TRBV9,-,CASSDHRDRGSSTGELFF,TGTGCCAGCAGCGACCACCGGGACAGGGGGTCGAGCACCGGGGAGCTGTTTTTT
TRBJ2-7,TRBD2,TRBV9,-,CASSSTGTNYEQYF,TGTGCCAGCAGCAGTACCGGGACTAACTACGAGCAGTACTTC
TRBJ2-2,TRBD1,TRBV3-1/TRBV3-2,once,CASSLTGGRGTGELFF,TGTGCCAGCAGCCTGACAGGGGGCCGTGGCACCGGGGAGCTGTTTTTT
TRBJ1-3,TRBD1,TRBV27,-,CASSFTGGSGNTIYF,TGTGCCAGCAGCTTCACAGGGGGCTCGGGAAACACCATATATTTT
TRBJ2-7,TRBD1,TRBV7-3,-,CASSPGTGTHEQYF,TGTGCCAGCAGCCCCGGGACAGGGACCCACGAGCAGTACTTC
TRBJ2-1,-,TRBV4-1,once,CASSQVDLVAYNEQFF,TGCGCCAGCAGCCAAGTCGATTTGGTAGCCTACAATGAGCAGTTCTTC
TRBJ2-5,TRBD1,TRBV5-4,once,CASSLKRAGGDETQYF,TGTGCCAGCAGCTTGAAGCGAGCAGGGGGCGATGAGACCCAGTACTTC
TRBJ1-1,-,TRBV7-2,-,CASSLVASSAEAFF,TGTGCCAGCAGCTTAGTGGCCTCGAGCGCTGAAGCTTTCTTT
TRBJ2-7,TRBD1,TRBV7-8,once,CASSSWDRVYEQYF,TGTGCCAGCAGCTCGTGGGACAGGGTCTACGAGCAGTACTTC
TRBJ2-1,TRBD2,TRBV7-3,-,CASSSVTSGGLYNEQFF,TGTGCCAGCAGTTCAGTGACTAGCGGGGGGCTCTACAATGAGCAGTTCTTC
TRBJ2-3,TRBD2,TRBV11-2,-,CASSLAASGSWLDTQYF,TGTGCCAGCAGCTTGGCAGCTAGCGGGAGTTGGTTAGATACGCAGTATTTT
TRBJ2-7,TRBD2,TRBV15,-,CATSRDRRLAGVPNYEQYF,TGTGCCACCAGCAGAGATCGGCGACTAGCGGGAGTCCCGAACTACGAGCAGTACTTC
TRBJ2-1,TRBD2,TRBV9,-,CASSVSSGGYNEQFF,TGTGCCAGCAGCGTGTCTAGCGGGGGGTACAATGAGCAGTTCTTC
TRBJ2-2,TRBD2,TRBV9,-,CASRGSSGIGELFF,TGTGCCAGCAGGGGGTCTAGCGGGATCGGGGAGCTGTTTTTT
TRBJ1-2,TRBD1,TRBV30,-,CAWSVRVGKGAFWNYGYTF,TGTGCCTGGAGTGTCAGGGTCGGGAAGGGGGCTTTTTGGAACTATGGCTACACCTTC
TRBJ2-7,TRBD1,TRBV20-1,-,CREDRDDEQYF,TGCAGGGAGGACAGGGACGACGAGCAGTACTTC
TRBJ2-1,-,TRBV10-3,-,CAISELGTHNEQFF,TGTGCCATCAGTGAGCTCGGTACCCACAATGAGCAGTTCTTC
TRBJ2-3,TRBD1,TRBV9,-,CASSVRDRADTQYF,TGTGCCAGCAGCGTCCGGGACAGAGCAGATACGCAGTATTTT
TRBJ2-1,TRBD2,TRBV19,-,CASAATSGAYNEQFF,TGTGCCAGTGCCGCGACTAGCGGAGCCTACAATGAGCAGTTCTTC